Included here is one T cell receptor (beta chain) sequence, with context. What it recognizes is unknown. The data are from a study of tumor and adjacent non-tumor tissue in lung cancer. Study outcomes and limitations: TCR diversity was significantly greater in tumor than normal lung tissue. Higher tumor TCR diversity was associated with shorter survival. Tumor repertoires had a smaller top 100 clone share than normal lung.

TCRbeta libraries were built with three rounds of nested PCR, modified from ARM-PCR. MiXCR, run by TCRdb on the multiplex PCR reads, gives a single entry per CDR3 protein. The sample includes approximately 150,000 distinct CDR3 sequences, around 66% seen only once; the top ten take about 20%. Germline CDR1 SGHAT, CDR2 FQDESV (reference sequence). This CDR3 is built from 17 residues. The template was RNA from unsorted bulk tissue. Newly diagnosed lung cancer patients had thoracic surgery in China, August–November 2014, without prior chemotherapy. The clonotype was recovered from a man aged 60 to 69 with small cell lung cancer. The chain recombines TRBV11-1 with TRBJ1-1; TRBD1 matches at 9 bases. Material: lung tumor tissue. CDR3 in amino acids: CSSSRDPGQGKNTEAFF. CDR3 bases: TGTAGCAGCAGCCGCGACCCGGGACAGGGAAAAAACACTGAAGCTTTCTTT.